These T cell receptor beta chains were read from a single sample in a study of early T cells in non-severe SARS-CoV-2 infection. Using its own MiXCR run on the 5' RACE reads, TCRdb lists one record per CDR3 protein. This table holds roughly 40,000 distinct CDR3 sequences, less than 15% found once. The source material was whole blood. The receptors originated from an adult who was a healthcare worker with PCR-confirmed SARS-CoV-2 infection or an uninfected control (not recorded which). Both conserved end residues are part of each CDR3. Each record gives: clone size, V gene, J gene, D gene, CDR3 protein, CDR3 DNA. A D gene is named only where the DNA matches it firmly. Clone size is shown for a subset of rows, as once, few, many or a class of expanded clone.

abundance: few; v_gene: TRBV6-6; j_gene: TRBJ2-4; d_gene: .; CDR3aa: CASILAGPGSVAKNIQYF; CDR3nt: TGTGCCAGCATTCTCGCAGGCCCAGGCAGTGTAGCCAAAAACATTCAGTACTTC
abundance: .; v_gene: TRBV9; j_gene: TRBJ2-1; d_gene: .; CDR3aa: CASSVRGRARNEQFF; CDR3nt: TGTGCCAGCAGCGTTAGGGGGAGGGCCAGGAATGAGCAGTTCTTC
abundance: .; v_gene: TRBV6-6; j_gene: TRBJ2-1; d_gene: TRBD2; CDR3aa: CASKTLAGGSRDEQFF; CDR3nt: TGTGCCAGCAAAACCCTAGCGGGGGGAAGCAGAGATGAGCAGTTCTTC
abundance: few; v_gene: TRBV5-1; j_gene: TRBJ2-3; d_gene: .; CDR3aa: CASSTNARGPTDTQYF; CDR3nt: TGCGCCAGCAGCACGAACGCGCGGGGGCCCACAGATACGCAGTATTTT
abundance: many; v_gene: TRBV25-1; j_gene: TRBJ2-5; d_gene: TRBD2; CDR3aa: CASSGQEGTSGGLQETQYF; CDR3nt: TGTGCCAGCAGTGGACAAGAAGGCACTAGCGGGGGCCTCCAAGAGACCCAGTACTTC
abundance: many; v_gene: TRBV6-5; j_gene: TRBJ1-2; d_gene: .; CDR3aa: CASSYRVRGGYTF; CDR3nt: TGTGCCAGCAGTTACCGGGTTAGGGGAGGCTACACCTTC
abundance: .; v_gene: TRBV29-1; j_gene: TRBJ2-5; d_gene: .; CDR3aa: CSTEETQYF; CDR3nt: TGCAGCACGGAAGAGACCCAGTACTTC
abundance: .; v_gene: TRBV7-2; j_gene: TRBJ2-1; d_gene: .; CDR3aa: CASSPRMGEQFF; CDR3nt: TGTGCCAGCAGCCCTCGGATGGGTGAGCAGTTCTTC
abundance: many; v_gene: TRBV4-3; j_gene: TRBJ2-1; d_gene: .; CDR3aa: CASSQGKYSYNEQFF; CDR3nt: TGCGCCAGCAGCCAAGGGAAGTACTCCTACAATGAGCAGTTCTTC
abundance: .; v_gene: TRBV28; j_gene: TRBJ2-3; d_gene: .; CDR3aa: CASSPRDSTDTQYF; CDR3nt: TGTGCCAGCAGTCCCCGGGACAGCACAGATACGCAGTATTTT
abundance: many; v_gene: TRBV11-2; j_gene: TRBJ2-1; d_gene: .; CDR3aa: CASSLGGKNEQFF; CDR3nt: TGTGCCAGCAGCTTGGGCGGGAAGAATGAGCAGTTCTTC
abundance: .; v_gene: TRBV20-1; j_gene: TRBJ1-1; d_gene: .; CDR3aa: CSARAYTEAFF; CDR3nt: TGCAGTGCCAGGGCGTACACTGAAGCTTTCTTT
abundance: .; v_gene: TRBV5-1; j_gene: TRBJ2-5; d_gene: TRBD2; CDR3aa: CASSSTSGGEAWETQYF; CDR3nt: TGCGCCAGCAGCTCGACTAGCGGGGGCGAAGCGTGGGAGACCCAGTACTTC
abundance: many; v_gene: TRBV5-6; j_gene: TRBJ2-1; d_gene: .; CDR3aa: CASSFPGQEQFF; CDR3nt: TGTGCCAGCAGCTTCCCTGGACAGGAGCAGTTCTTC
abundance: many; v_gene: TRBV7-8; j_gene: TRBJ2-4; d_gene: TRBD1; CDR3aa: CASSLADRIQYF; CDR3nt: TGTGCCAGCAGCTTAGCGGACAGGATTCAGTACTTC
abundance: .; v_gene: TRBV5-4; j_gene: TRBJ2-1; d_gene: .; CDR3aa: CASSHPRTSEQFF; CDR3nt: TGTGCCAGCAGCCACCCGCGGACTTCTGAGCAGTTCTTC
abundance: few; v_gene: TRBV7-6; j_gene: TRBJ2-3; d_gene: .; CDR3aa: CASSLGDGGRTDTQYF; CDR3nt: TGTGCCAGCAGCTTAGGTGACGGGGGTCGCACAGATACGCAGTATTTT